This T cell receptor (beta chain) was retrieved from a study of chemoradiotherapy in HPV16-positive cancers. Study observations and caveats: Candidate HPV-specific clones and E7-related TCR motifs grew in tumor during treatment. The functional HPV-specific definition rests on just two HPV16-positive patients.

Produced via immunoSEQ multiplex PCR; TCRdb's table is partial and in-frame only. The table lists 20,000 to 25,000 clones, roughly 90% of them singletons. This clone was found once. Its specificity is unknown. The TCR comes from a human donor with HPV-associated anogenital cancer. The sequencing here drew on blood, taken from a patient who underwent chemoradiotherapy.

The CDR3 here is CASSSAGETQYF. In DNA form, the CDR3 reads TGTGCCAGCAGCTCAGCGGGGGAAACGCAGTATTTT. This chain joins TRBV7-2 and TRBJ2-3; 8 nucleotides line up with TRBD2. CDR3 size: 12 residues. The germline V gene has CDR1 SGHTA and CDR2 FQGNSA. With V trimmed by 4 bases and J by 9 bases, 3 bases remained unmatched. The variable domain in full, with the rest retrieved from reference TRBV7-2 and TRBJ2-3, is GAGVSQSPSNKVTEKGKDVELRCDPISGHTALYWYRQSLGQGLEFLIYFQGNSAPDKSGLPSDRFSAERTGGSVSTLTIQRTQQEDSAVYLCASSSAGETQYFGPGTRLTVL.